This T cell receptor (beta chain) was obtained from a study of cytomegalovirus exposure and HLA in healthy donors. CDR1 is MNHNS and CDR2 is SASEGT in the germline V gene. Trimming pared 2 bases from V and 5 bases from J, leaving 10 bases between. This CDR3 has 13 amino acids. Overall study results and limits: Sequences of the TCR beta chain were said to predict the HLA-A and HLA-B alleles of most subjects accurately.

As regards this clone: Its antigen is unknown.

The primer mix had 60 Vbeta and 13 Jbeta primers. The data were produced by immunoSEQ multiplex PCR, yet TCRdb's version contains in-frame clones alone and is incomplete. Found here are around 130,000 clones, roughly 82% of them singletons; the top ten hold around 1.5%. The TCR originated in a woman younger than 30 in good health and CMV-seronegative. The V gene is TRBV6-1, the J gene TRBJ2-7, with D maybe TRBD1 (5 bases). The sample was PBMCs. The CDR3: CASSEMSRDEQYF. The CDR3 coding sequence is TGTGCCAGCAGTGAAATGAGCAGGGACGAGCAGTACTTC.